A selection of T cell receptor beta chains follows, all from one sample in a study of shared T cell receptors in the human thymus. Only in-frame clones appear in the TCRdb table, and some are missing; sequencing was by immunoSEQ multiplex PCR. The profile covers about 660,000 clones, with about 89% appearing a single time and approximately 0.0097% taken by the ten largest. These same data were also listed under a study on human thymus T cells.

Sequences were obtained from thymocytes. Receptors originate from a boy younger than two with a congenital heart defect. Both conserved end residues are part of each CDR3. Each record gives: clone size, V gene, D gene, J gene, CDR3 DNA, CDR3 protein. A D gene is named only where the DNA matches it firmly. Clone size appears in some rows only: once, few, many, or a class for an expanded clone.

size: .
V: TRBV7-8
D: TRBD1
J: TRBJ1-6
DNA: TGTGCCAGCAGCGTAAAACAGGGGGATGCTATCTCACCCCTCCACTTT
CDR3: CASSVKQGDAISPLHF

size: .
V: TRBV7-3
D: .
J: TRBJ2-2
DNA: TGTGCCAGCAGCTTAACGAGTGTAGGGAGGAACACCGGGGAGCTGTTTTTT
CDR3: CASSLTSVGRNTGELFF

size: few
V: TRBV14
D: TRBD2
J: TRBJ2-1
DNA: TGTGCCAGCAGCCCATCTAGCGGGGGAGGGCCCCACAATGAGCAGTTCTTC
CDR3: CASSPSSGGGPHNEQFF

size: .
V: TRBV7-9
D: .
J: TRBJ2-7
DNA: TGTGCCAGCATGAGGAGGGAATCCTACGAGCAGTACTTC
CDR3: CASMRRESYEQYF

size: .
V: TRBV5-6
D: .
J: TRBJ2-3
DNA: TGTGCCAGCAGCTCCGGGTTCTCAAGCACAGATACGCAGTATTTT
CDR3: CASSSGFSSTDTQYF

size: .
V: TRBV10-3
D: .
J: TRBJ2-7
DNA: TGTGCCATCAGGCCCCCGGGGGGCCACGAGCAGTACTTC
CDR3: CAIRPPGGHEQYF

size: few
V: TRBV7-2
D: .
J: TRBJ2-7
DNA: TGTGCCAGCAGCTCACGGGCGGGCTACGAGCAGTACTTC
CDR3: CASSSRAGYEQYF

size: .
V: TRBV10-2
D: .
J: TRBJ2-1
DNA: TGCGCCAGCAGTGAGGGCAGGGGAACCTCAGGATACAATGAGCAGTTCTTC
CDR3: CASSEGRGTSGYNEQFF

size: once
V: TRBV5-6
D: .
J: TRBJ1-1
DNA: TGTGCCAGCAGCAAATCAGGGGACACTGAAGCTTTCTTT
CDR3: CASSKSGDTEAFF

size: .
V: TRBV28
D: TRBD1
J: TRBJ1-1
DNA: TGTGCCAGCATTCCTCCCCTTCCGGGACAGGGGGAAAGGAGGTACACTGAAGCTTTCTTT
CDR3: CASIPPLPGQGERRYTEAFF

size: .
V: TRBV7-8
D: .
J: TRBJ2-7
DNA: TGTGCCAGCAGCCCAGGGGTCGAGCAGTACTTC
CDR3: CASSPGVEQYF

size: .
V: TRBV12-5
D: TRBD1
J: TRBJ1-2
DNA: TGTGCTAGTGGTTCTACCTACTCCGGGACAGGGAACGAACATTATGGCTACACCTTC
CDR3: CASGSTYSGTGNEHYGYTF

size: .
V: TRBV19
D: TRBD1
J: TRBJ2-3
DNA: TGTGCCAGTAGTCCGCGACAGGGTGATACGCAGTATTTT
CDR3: CASSPRQGDTQYF

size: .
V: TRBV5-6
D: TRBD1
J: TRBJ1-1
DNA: TGTGCCAGCAGCGATGTGGACAGGGGGCGGGATGAAGCTTTCTTT
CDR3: CASSDVDRGRDEAFF

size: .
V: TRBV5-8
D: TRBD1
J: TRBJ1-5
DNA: TGTGCCAGCAGCTGGGGTGGGGGACAGGGGTGGAATCAGCCCCAGCATTTT
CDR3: CASSWGGGQGWNQPQHF

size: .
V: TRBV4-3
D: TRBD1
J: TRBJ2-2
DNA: TGCGCCAGCAGCCAAGATGGGACAGGTACCGGGGAGCTGTTTTTT
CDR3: CASSQDGTGTGELFF

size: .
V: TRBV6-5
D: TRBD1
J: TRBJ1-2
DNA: TGTGCCAGCAGTTACTCTTGGGACAGTGGTAACTATGGCTACACCTTC
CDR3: CASSYSWDSGNYGYTF

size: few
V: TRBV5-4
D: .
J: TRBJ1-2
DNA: TGTGCCAGCAGCCCAGTAGGGAGCCCAGGACCTCCTTATGGCTACACCTTC
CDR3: CASSPVGSPGPPYGYTF

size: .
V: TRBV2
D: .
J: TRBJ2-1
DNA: TGTGCCAGCAGCGAGTCCTCCTACAATGAGCAGTTCTTC
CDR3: CASSESSYNEQFF

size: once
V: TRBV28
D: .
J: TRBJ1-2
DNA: TGTGCCAGCAGTTTGACTCCCGACAGGAACTATGGCTACACCTTC
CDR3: CASSLTPDRNYGYTF

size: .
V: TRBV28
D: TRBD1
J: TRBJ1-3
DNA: TGTGCCAGCAGTTCAAATCGACAGGGGGCTGGAAACACCATATATTTT
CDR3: CASSSNRQGAGNTIYF

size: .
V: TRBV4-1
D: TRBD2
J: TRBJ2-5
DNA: TGCGCCAGCAGCCAGGGGACTAGCGGGGGGAGAATACAAGAGACCCAGTACTTC
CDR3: CASSQGTSGGRIQETQYF

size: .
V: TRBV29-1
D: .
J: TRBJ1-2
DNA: TGCAGCGTTGAAGGGAAACAGGGCGACGGCTACACCTTC
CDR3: CSVEGKQGDGYTF

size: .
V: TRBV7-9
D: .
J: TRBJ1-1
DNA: TGTGCCAGCAGCCTTAGGGGTAACACTGAAGCTTTCTTT
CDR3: CASSLRGNTEAFF

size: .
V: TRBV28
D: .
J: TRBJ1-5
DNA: TGTGCCAGCAGTTTTTGGGTCGCAGGGCATCAGCCCCAGCATTTT
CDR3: CASSFWVAGHQPQHF

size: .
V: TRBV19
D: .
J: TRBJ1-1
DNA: TGTGCCAGTGCCCAGAGGACACCGAACACTGAAGCTTTCTTT
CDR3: CASAQRTPNTEAFF

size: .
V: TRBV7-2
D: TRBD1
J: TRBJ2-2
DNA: TGTGCCAGCAGCTCAAACAGGGGGCCCGGGGAGCTGTTTTTT
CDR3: CASSSNRGPGELFF

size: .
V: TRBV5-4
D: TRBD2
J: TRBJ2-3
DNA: TGTGCCAGCAGCTACGGACTAGCGGGGTTCACAGATACGCAGTATTTT
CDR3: CASSYGLAGFTDTQYF

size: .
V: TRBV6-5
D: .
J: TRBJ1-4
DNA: TGTGCCAGCAGTACAATGGGGGCTCGGAGTGAAAAACTGTTTTTT
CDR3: CASSTMGARSEKLFF

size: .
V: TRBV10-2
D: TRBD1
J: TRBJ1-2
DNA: TGCGCCAGCAGTGAGGGGGACAGGTGGCACTTTGGCTACACCTTC
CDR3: CASSEGDRWHFGYTF

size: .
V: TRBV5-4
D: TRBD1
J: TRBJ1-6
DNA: TGTGCCAGCAGCTTGGGTCGTAAGGACAGGGAAGATAATTCACCCCTCCACTTT
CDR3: CASSLGRKDREDNSPLHF

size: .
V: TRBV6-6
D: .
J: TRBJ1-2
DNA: TGTGCCAGCAGTTGTGACAGGAACTATGGCTACACCTTC
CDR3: CASSCDRNYGYTF

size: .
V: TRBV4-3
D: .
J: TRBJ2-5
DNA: TGCGCCAGCAGCCAAGAAGGGCGGGGTAAGCGAGAGACCCAGTACTTC
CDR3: CASSQEGRGKRETQYF

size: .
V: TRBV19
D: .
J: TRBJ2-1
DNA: TGTGCCAGTAGTCCGGGGATAGGACGATCGAGCTACAATGAGCAGTTCTTC
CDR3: CASSPGIGRSSYNEQFF

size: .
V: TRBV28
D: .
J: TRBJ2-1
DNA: TGTGCCAGCAGCCTTTTCGGAAAAGACACGGGGAACAATGAGCAGTTCTTC
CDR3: CASSLFGKDTGNNEQFF